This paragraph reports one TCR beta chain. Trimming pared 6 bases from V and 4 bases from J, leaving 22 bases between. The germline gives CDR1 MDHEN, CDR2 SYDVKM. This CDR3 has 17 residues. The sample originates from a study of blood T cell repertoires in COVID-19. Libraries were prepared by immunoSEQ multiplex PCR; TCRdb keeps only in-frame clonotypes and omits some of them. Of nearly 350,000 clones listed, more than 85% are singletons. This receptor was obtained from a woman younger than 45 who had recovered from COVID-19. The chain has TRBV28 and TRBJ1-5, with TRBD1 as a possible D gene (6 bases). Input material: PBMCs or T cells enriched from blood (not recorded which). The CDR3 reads CASRRGGIRDKNQPQHF. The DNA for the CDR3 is TGTGCCAGCAGAAGGGGAGGGATCCGGGACAAGAATCAGCCCCAGCATTTT.